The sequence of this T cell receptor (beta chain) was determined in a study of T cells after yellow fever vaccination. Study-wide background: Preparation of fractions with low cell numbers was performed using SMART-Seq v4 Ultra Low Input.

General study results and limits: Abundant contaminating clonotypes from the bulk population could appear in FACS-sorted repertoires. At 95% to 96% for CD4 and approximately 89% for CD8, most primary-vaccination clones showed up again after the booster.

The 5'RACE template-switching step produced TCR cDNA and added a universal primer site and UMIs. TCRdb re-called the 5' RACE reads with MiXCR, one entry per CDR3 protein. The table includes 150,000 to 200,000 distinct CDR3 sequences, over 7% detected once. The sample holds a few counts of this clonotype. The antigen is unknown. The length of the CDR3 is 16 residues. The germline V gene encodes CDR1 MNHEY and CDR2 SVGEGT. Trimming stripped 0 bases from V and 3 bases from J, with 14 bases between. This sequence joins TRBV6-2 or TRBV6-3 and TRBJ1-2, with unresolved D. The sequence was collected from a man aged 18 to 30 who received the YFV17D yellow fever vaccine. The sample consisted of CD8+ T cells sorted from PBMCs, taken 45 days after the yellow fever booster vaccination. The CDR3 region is CASSYSRQFGDYGYTF. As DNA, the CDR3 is TGTGCCAGCAGTTACTCGAGGCAGTTCGGAGACTATGGCTACACCTTC.